What follows are 13 T cell receptor beta chains derived from one specimen sequenced in a study of cytomegalovirus exposure and HLA in healthy donors. Both 60 Vbeta primers and 13 Jbeta primers went into the PCR. This table comes from immunoSEQ multiplex PCR, and its TCRdb copy is limited to in-frame clones, with some not included. The sample has around 170,000 clones; approximately 78% are singletons. Material for sequencing was PBMCs. These receptors originate from a woman between 18 and 29 years old in good health and CMV-seronegative.

V and J are TRBV5-1 and TRBJ1-5, with D tentatively TRBD1 (6 bases). This CDR3 is 15 amino acids long. The V and J ends lost 3 bases and 4 bases respectively, with 14 bases between them. Germline V lookup: CDR1 SGHRS, CDR2 YFSETQ. CDR3 coding DNA: TGCGCCAGCAGCTGGGGCGAGGGGGGGAATCAGCCCCAGCATTTT. As protein: CASSWGEGGNQPQHF.

This chain uses TRBV30 with TRBJ2-1; D is possibly TRBD2 (6 bases). Germline CDR1 GTSNPN, CDR2 SVGIG (reference sequence). The CDR3 covers 18 residues. Trimming took 3 bases from V and 0 from J, leaving 21 bases between them. The CDR3 here is CAWSLGLATGSSYNEQFF. The CDR3 DNA reads as TGTGCCTGGAGCCTCGGGCTAGCCACCGGGAGCTCCTACAATGAGCAGTTCTTC.

This chain links TRBV5-4 with TRBJ2-2; TRBD2 is a possible D gene (6 bases). This CDR3 has 15 amino acids. CDR1 and CDR2 from the germline V gene are SGHNT and YYREEE (reference sequence). The V gene lost 0 bases and the J gene lost 0 bases, with 6 bases spanning the gap. CDR3 DNA: TGTGCCAGCAGCTTGGGCGGGACGAACACCGGGGAGCTGTTTTTT. Protein product: CASSLGGTNTGELFF.

V usage is TRBV6-6 and J usage is TRBJ2-1; TRBD2 might be the D (6 bases). Germline V gene lookup returns CDR1 MNHNY and CDR2 SVGAGI (reference sequence). The CDR3 runs to 12 residues. Trimming removed 4 bases from V and 12 bases from J, with 13 bases in between. CDR3 region: CASSSPGLGQFF. The CDR3 DNA reads TGTGCCAGCAGTTCCCCGGGACTCGGGCAGTTCTTC.

The chain recombines TRBV6-5 with TRBJ1-1, with 9 bases that match TRBD1. CDR3 length: 15 residues. CDR1 and CDR2 (germline): MNHEY, SVGAGI. V was clipped by 6 bases and J by 2 bases; unmatched bases: 7. DNA for the CDR3: TGTGCCAGCAGCCCCGGGGGACAGGGTAACACTGAAGCTTTCTTT. Its protein is CASSPGGQGNTEAFF.

In its sample, this clone was seen a few times. This chain joins TRBV6-6 and TRBJ1-1; D remains unclear. This CDR3 has 14 amino acids. Trimming removed 2 bases at V and 3 bases at J, with 10 bases between. Per germline, CDR1 MNHNY and CDR2 SVGAGI (reference sequence). DNA of the CDR3: TGTGCCAGCAGTTACCGGCTCGGGGACACTGAAGCTTTCTTT. Translation: CASSYRLGDTEAFF.

The chain has TRBV7-2 and TRBJ2-5; D is uncertain. V lost 5 bases and J 10 bases, leaving 14 bases between the germline ends. This CDR3 comprises 12 residues. Per the germline V gene, CDR1 is SGHTA and CDR2 is FQGNSA. The CDR3 nucleotides read TGTGCCAGCAGCGTCGCCCTGATGAGCCAGTACTTC. It yields the protein CASSVALMSQYF.

V usage is TRBV5-1 and J usage is TRBJ2-3; D not certain. The CDR3 spans 12 residues. In germline, CDR1 is SGHRS, CDR2 YFSETQ. Deletions cut 4 bases from V and 3 bases from J, with 6 bases between. The CDR3 reads CASSKQTDTQYF. The CDR3 coding sequence is TGCGCCAGCAGCAAACAGACAGATACGCAGTATTTT.

The chain joins TRBV20-1 to TRBJ1-2; D is perhaps TRBD1 (5 bases). The ends were cut back, 1 base at V and 8 bases at J, with 8 bases in the middle. Germline loops: CDR1 DFQATT, CDR2 SNEGSKA (reference sequence). This CDR3 has 11 amino acids. Written as DNA, the CDR3 is TGCAGTGCTAGAGGACCAGGGGGCTACACCTTC. This sequence encodes CSARGPGGYTF.

This clone appeared a few times. This chain joins TRBV6-1 and TRBJ1-1; possibly TRBD1 for D (5 bases). Germline V CDR1 and CDR2: MNHNS, SASEGT. The CDR3 contains 13 residues. The V end lost 0 bases, the J end lost 9 bases, and 11 bases lay between the germline ends. Here the CDR3 reads CASSEAGDSKAFF. CDR3 DNA: TGTGCCAGCAGTGAAGCCGGGGACTCGAAAGCTTTCTTT.

The chain employs TRBV6-7 and TRBJ2-3, with TRBD1 as a possible D gene (5 bases). TRBV6-7 is assigned to the ORF class and has an uncertain function. This CDR3 region has 18 residues. V was pared by 4 bases and J by 3 bases, with 23 bases between. Here the CDR3 DNA reads TGTGCCAGCAGTTGCCTCCCTTTGGCCGGACACGCAACAGATACGCAGTATTTT. This encodes CASSCLPLAGHATDTQYF.

V usage is TRBV2 and J usage is TRBJ2-1, with 9 bases fitting TRBD2. The germline CDR1 and CDR2 sequences are SNHLY and FYNNEI. V lost 7 bases to trimming and J lost 10 bases; unmatched junction nucleotides: 14. The CDR3 contains 15 residues. CDR3 in DNA: TGTGCCAGCATGGGGAGGGGCGGGGGGGCCAGGGAGCAGTTCTTC. Encoded protein: CASMGRGGGAREQFF.

This clone has more than one count but fewer than ten. The CDR3 protein is CASSGGDRGYEQYF. In DNA form, the CDR3 reads TGTGCCAGCAGCGGAGGAGACAGGGGATACGAGCAGTACTTC. The genes are TRBV5-6 and TRBJ2-5, with 8 bases that match TRBD1. The J call is doubtful: the DNA matches TRBJ2-7 better. CDR1 and CDR2 from the germline V gene are SGHDT and YYEEEE. There are 14 residues in the CDR3.